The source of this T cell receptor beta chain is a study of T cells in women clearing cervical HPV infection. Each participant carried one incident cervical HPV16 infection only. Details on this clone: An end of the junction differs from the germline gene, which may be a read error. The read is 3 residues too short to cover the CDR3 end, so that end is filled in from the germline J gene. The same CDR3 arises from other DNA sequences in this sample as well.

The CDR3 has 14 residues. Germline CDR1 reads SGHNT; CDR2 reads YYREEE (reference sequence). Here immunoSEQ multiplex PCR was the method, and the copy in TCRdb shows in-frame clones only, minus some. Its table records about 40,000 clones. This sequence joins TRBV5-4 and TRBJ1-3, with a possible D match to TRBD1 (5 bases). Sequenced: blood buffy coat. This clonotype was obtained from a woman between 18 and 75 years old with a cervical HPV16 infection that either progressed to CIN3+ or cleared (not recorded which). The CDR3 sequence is CASSLAGYQNTIYF. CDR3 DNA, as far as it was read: TGTGCCAGCAGCTTGGCAGGGTATCAAAACACA.